A selection of T cell receptor beta chains follows, all from one sample in a study of response to subunit inactivated influenza vaccine. TCRdb passed the RT-PCR reads through MiXCR, listing each CDR3 protein once. The sample yields about 540,000 distinct CDR3 sequences, approximately 20% seen once. These data also featured in a second study, about T cells expressing NK-cell markers.

The sample here was CD4+ T cells sorted from PBMCs, taken roughly 12 days after vaccination. All receptors derive from a man aged 45-65 years who received an inactivated influenza vaccine. Each CDR3 is given with its conserved first and last residue. The order of the fields is J gene, clone size, D gene, V gene, CDR3 protein, CDR3 DNA. A D gene is named only where the DNA matches it firmly. Size is omitted from some rows. Given values are once, few, many or a class for expanded clones.

j_gene: TRBJ2-1; abundance: many; d_gene: NA; v_gene: TRBV3-1; CDR3aa: CASSLTGHNEQFF; CDR3nt: TGTGCCAGCAGCCTAACAGGGCACAATGAGCAGTTCTTC
j_gene: TRBJ1-2; abundance: few; d_gene: TRBD1; v_gene: TRBV2; CDR3aa: CASSGTGGGRGYTF; CDR3nt: TGTGCCAGCTCGGGGACAGGGGGCGGAAGAGGCTACACCTTC
j_gene: TRBJ1-1; abundance: NA; d_gene: NA; v_gene: TRBV5-1; CDR3aa: CASSPPALAGQGTEAFF; CDR3nt: TGCGCCAGCAGCCCACCCGCTTTGGCAGGGCAGGGCACTGAAGCTTTCTTT
j_gene: TRBJ2-3; abundance: few; d_gene: TRBD2; v_gene: TRBV20-1; CDR3aa: CSASVLAGNTDTQYF; CDR3nt: TGCAGTGCTAGCGTACTAGCGGGGAACACAGATACGCAGTATTTT
j_gene: TRBJ2-7; abundance: few; d_gene: NA; v_gene: TRBV5-1; CDR3aa: CASRVGSQYEQYF; CDR3nt: TGCGCCAGCAGGGTGGGGTCCCAATACGAGCAGTACTTC
j_gene: TRBJ2-5; abundance: many; d_gene: NA; v_gene: TRBV12-3/TRBV12-4; CDR3aa: CASSLAPQQETQYF; CDR3nt: TGTGCCAGCAGTTTAGCTCCACAGCAAGAGACCCAGTACTTC
j_gene: TRBJ2-5; abundance: few; d_gene: NA; v_gene: TRBV4-3; CDR3aa: CASSQDVAGGETQYF; CDR3nt: TGCGCCAGCAGCCAAGATGTGGCCGGAGGGGAGACCCAGTACTTC
j_gene: TRBJ2-1; abundance: few; d_gene: NA; v_gene: TRBV9; CDR3aa: CASSVAPGDKQFF; CDR3nt: TGTGCCAGCAGCGTAGCCCCGGGAGATAAGCAGTTCTTC
j_gene: TRBJ2-2; abundance: few; d_gene: NA; v_gene: TRBV27; CDR3aa: CASSSLVPGPGELFF; CDR3nt: TGTGCCAGCAGTTCCCTTGTCCCGGGACCCGGGGAGCTGTTTTTT
j_gene: TRBJ2-7; abundance: few; d_gene: NA; v_gene: TRBV29-1; CDR3aa: CSVVGNYEQYF; CDR3nt: TGCAGCGTCGTGGGTAACTACGAGCAGTACTTC
j_gene: TRBJ1-5; abundance: NA; d_gene: TRBD1; v_gene: TRBV10-3; CDR3aa: CAISGGQNQPQHF; CDR3nt: TGTGCCATCAGTGGGGGACAGAATCAGCCCCAGCATTTT
j_gene: TRBJ1-1; abundance: NA; d_gene: NA; v_gene: TRBV3-1; CDR3aa: CASSQEWTVGSTEAFF; CDR3nt: TGTGCCAGCAGCCAAGAGTGGACGGTGGGAAGCACTGAAGCTTTCTTT
j_gene: TRBJ1-2; abundance: NA; d_gene: NA; v_gene: TRBV24-1; CDR3aa: CATWSGTYGYTF; CDR3nt: TGTGCCACCTGGTCAGGGACATATGGCTACACCTTC
j_gene: TRBJ1-1; abundance: NA; d_gene: NA; v_gene: TRBV5-1; CDR3aa: CASNSGANTEAFF; CDR3nt: TGCGCCAGCAATAGTGGAGCTAACACTGAAGCTTTCTTT
j_gene: TRBJ2-1; abundance: NA; d_gene: TRBD2; v_gene: TRBV3-1; CDR3aa: CASSQGGEGNEQFF; CDR3nt: TGTGCCAGCAGCCAAGGTGGGGAGGGGAATGAGCAGTTCTTC
j_gene: TRBJ2-7; abundance: few; d_gene: TRBD1; v_gene: TRBV10-3; CDR3aa: CAISGTGSYEQYF; CDR3nt: TGTGCCATCAGTGGGACAGGCTCCTACGAGCAGTACTTC
j_gene: TRBJ1-2; abundance: many; d_gene: TRBD1; v_gene: TRBV5-1; CDR3aa: CASSLSGTGSGYTF; CDR3nt: TGCGCCAGCAGCTTGTCAGGGACAGGGTCCGGCTACACCTTC
j_gene: TRBJ1-3; abundance: few; d_gene: TRBD1; v_gene: TRBV5-1; CDR3aa: CASSLDGTGGSGNTIYF; CDR3nt: TGCGCCAGCAGCTTGGATGGGACAGGGGGGTCTGGAAACACCATATATTTT
j_gene: TRBJ1-2; abundance: NA; d_gene: NA; v_gene: TRBV29-1; CDR3aa: CSVGGIRDGYTF; CDR3nt: TGCAGCGTCGGAGGAATTCGAGATGGCTACACCTTC
j_gene: TRBJ2-5; abundance: NA; d_gene: TRBD2; v_gene: TRBV7-2; CDR3aa: CASSWTSGRGRETQYF; CDR3nt: TGTGCCAGCAGCTGGACTAGCGGGAGAGGAAGAGAGACCCAGTACTTC
j_gene: TRBJ2-7; abundance: NA; d_gene: TRBD1; v_gene: TRBV5-6; CDR3aa: CASSLQQQGIYEQYF; CDR3nt: TGTGCCAGCAGCTTGCAACAACAGGGGATTTACGAGCAGTACTTC
j_gene: TRBJ2-1; abundance: many; d_gene: NA; v_gene: TRBV7-8; CDR3aa: CASSYRVKNGYEQFF; CDR3nt: TGTGCCAGCAGCTACCGGGTCAAAAACGGCTATGAGCAGTTCTTC
j_gene: TRBJ2-2; abundance: NA; d_gene: TRBD2; v_gene: TRBV5-1; CDR3aa: CASSLNSGRAVTGELFF; CDR3nt: TGCGCCAGCAGCTTAAATAGCGGGAGGGCCGTCACCGGGGAGCTGTTTTTT
j_gene: TRBJ2-3; abundance: NA; d_gene: TRBD2; v_gene: TRBV7-3; CDR3aa: CASSPHSGAGPGYF; CDR3nt: TGTGCCAGCAGCCCACATAGCGGGGCAGGCCCAGGGTATTTT
j_gene: TRBJ2-1; abundance: NA; d_gene: NA; v_gene: TRBV20-1; CDR3aa: CSARPSGLSSYNEQFF; CDR3nt: TGCAGTGCTAGACCCAGCGGGCTGAGCTCCTACAATGAGCAGTTCTTC
j_gene: TRBJ2-3; abundance: few; d_gene: NA; v_gene: TRBV20-1; CDR3aa: CSARGWGVMRDTQYF; CDR3nt: TGCAGTGCTAGGGGTTGGGGGGTAATGAGGGATACGCAGTATTTT
j_gene: TRBJ2-4; abundance: NA; d_gene: NA; v_gene: TRBV6-1; CDR3aa: CAKMYATGIGLNIQYF; CDR3nt: TGTGCCAAAATGTACGCGACCGGGATAGGCTTAAACATTCAGTACTTC
j_gene: TRBJ2-5; abundance: NA; d_gene: NA; v_gene: TRBV6-2/TRBV6-3; CDR3aa: CASSQQASETQYF; CDR3nt: TGTGCCAGCAGCCAACAGGCCTCAGAGACCCAGTACTTC
j_gene: TRBJ1-1; abundance: NA; d_gene: TRBD1; v_gene: TRBV7-9; CDR3aa: CASSFLRDRGNTEAFF; CDR3nt: TGTGCCAGCAGCTTTTTGCGGGACAGGGGGAACACTGAAGCTTTCTTT
j_gene: TRBJ2-7; abundance: few; d_gene: TRBD1; v_gene: TRBV10-3; CDR3aa: CAISSRTGDSVYEQYF; CDR3nt: TGTGCCATCAGTTCCCGGACAGGGGATTCGGTTTACGAGCAGTACTTC
j_gene: TRBJ2-3; abundance: NA; d_gene: TRBD2; v_gene: TRBV7-2; CDR3aa: CASSLASSGNTDTQYF; CDR3nt: TGTGCCAGCAGCTTAGCTTCTAGCGGAAATACAGATACGCAGTATTTT
j_gene: TRBJ2-7; abundance: few; d_gene: NA; v_gene: TRBV6-5; CDR3aa: CASSYLSPFYEQYF; CDR3nt: TGTGCCAGCAGTTACCTAAGCCCCTTCTACGAGCAGTACTTC
j_gene: TRBJ2-1; abundance: NA; d_gene: TRBD2; v_gene: TRBV4-1; CDR3aa: CASSQGPFYKRENNEQFF; CDR3nt: TGCGCCAGCAGCCAAGGACCATTTTACAAGCGGGAGAACAATGAGCAGTTCTTC
j_gene: TRBJ2-7; abundance: few; d_gene: TRBD1; v_gene: TRBV20-1; CDR3aa: CSSPGTGAYEQYF; CDR3nt: TGCAGCTCTCCCGGGACAGGGGCCTACGAGCAGTACTTC
j_gene: TRBJ1-5; abundance: few; d_gene: TRBD1; v_gene: TRBV12-3/TRBV12-4; CDR3aa: CASSRTGRGSQHF; CDR3nt: TGTGCCAGCAGCCGGACAGGGAGAGGTTCCCAGCATTTT
j_gene: TRBJ2-3; abundance: NA; d_gene: TRBD2; v_gene: TRBV7-2; CDR3aa: CASSRIAGGVDTQYF; CDR3nt: TGTGCCAGCAGCAGAATAGCGGGGGGGGTGGATACGCAGTATTTT
j_gene: TRBJ2-2; abundance: NA; d_gene: NA; v_gene: TRBV11-1; CDR3aa: CASSPWDKPNRPTGELFF; CDR3nt: TGTGCCAGCAGCCCCTGGGACAAGCCCAACCGCCCCACCGGGGAGCTGTTTTTT
j_gene: TRBJ2-2; abundance: once; d_gene: NA; v_gene: TRBV9; CDR3aa: CASSVDSRPGELFF; CDR3nt: TGTGCCAGCAGCGTAGACTCAAGGCCCGGGGAGCTGTTTTTT
j_gene: TRBJ2-3; abundance: NA; d_gene: TRBD2; v_gene: TRBV5-1; CDR3aa: CASKEAGEPPQYF; CDR3nt: TGCGCCAGCAAGGAGGCGGGGGAGCCACCCCAGTATTTT
j_gene: TRBJ1-3; abundance: NA; d_gene: TRBD1; v_gene: TRBV7-9; CDR3aa: CASSTQQGGNTIYF; CDR3nt: TGTGCCAGCAGCACCCAACAGGGGGGGAACACCATATATTTT
j_gene: TRBJ2-1; abundance: NA; d_gene: TRBD2; v_gene: TRBV29-1; CDR3aa: CSVRGGHRGSYNEQFF; CDR3nt: TGCAGCGTGCGGGGGGGGCACCGAGGGTCCTACAATGAGCAGTTCTTC
j_gene: TRBJ1-1; abundance: NA; d_gene: NA; v_gene: TRBV30; CDR3aa: CAWSVGYDSGRSEAFF; CDR3nt: TGTGCCTGGAGTGTCGGATATGACTCCGGGCGGTCTGAAGCTTTCTTT
j_gene: TRBJ1-5; abundance: few; d_gene: NA; v_gene: TRBV28; CDR3aa: CASSLYDQPQHF; CDR3nt: TGTGCCAGCAGTTTATATGATCAGCCCCAGCATTTT
j_gene: TRBJ2-1; abundance: NA; d_gene: NA; v_gene: TRBV2; CDR3aa: CASKVTGLTYNEQFF; CDR3nt: TGTGCCAGCAAGGTTACGGGACTCACCTACAATGAGCAGTTCTTC
j_gene: TRBJ1-4; abundance: few; d_gene: NA; v_gene: TRBV9; CDR3aa: CASSVSAATNEKLFF; CDR3nt: TGTGCCAGCAGCGTCTCGGCAGCAACTAATGAAAAACTGTTTTTT
j_gene: TRBJ2-1; abundance: few; d_gene: NA; v_gene: TRBV4-1; CDR3aa: CASSQARGNFNEQFF; CDR3nt: TGCGCCAGCAGCCAAGCCAGAGGAAATTTCAATGAGCAGTTCTTC
j_gene: TRBJ2-5; abundance: few; d_gene: NA; v_gene: TRBV5-1; CDR3aa: CASSRGTQQETQYF; CDR3nt: TGCGCCAGCAGCCGCGGGACACAGCAAGAGACCCAGTACTTC
j_gene: TRBJ2-1; abundance: NA; d_gene: TRBD2; v_gene: TRBV11-2; CDR3aa: CASTRTSGRAGSYNEQFF; CDR3nt: TGTGCCAGCACAAGGACTAGCGGGAGGGCCGGCTCCTACAATGAGCAGTTCTTC
j_gene: TRBJ2-7; abundance: NA; d_gene: NA; v_gene: TRBV6-2/TRBV6-3; CDR3aa: CASSPGTIKQYF; CDR3nt: TGTGCCAGCAGCCCGGGGACAATCAAGCAGTACTTC
j_gene: TRBJ1-1; abundance: few; d_gene: NA; v_gene: TRBV6-2/TRBV6-3; CDR3aa: CASSYGRATEAFF; CDR3nt: TGTGCCAGCAGTTATGGCCGGGCCACTGAAGCTTTCTTT
j_gene: TRBJ2-1; abundance: few; d_gene: NA; v_gene: TRBV12-3/TRBV12-4; CDR3aa: CASTRPGLRYNEQFF; CDR3nt: TGTGCCAGCACTCGACCGGGACTGCGCTACAATGAGCAGTTCTTC
j_gene: TRBJ2-7; abundance: NA; d_gene: NA; v_gene: TRBV28; CDR3aa: CASSRGDRYYEQYF; CDR3nt: TGTGCCAGCAGCCGGGGGGACAGGTACTACGAGCAGTACTTC
j_gene: TRBJ1-2; abundance: NA; d_gene: NA; v_gene: TRBV10-1; CDR3aa: CASSWDFNYGYTF; CDR3nt: TGCGCCAGCAGTTGGGACTTCAACTATGGCTACACCTTC
j_gene: TRBJ1-2; abundance: few; d_gene: TRBD1; v_gene: TRBV29-1; CDR3aa: CSGSGTGRYGYTF; CDR3nt: TGCAGCGGATCCGGGACAGGGCGATATGGCTACACCTTC
j_gene: TRBJ2-2; abundance: NA; d_gene: TRBD1; v_gene: TRBV7-6; CDR3aa: CASSLGRGPLGELFF; CDR3nt: TGTGCCAGCAGCTTGGGAAGGGGGCCTCTGGGGGAGCTGTTTTTT